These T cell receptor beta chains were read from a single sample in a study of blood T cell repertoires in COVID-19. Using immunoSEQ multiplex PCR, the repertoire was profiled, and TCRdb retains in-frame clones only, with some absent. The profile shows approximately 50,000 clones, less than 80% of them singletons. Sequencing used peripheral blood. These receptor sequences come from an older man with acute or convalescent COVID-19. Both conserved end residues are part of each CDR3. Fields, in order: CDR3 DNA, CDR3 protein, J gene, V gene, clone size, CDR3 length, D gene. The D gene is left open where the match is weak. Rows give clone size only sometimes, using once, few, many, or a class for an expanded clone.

DNA: TGTGCCAGCAGCTACCTAGACAGGGGAGGGGATTTTGGCTACACCTTC
CDR3: CASSYLDRGGDFGYTF
J: TRBJ1-2
V: TRBV11-2
size: .
length: 16
D: TRBD1

DNA: TGTGCCAGCAGTTATACAGAGAACACTGAAGCTTTCTTT
CDR3: CASSYTENTEAFF
J: TRBJ1-1
V: TRBV6-5
size: .
length: 13
D: .

DNA: TGTGCCAGTAGTATAAACACTGACTCTGAAGCTTTCTTT
CDR3: CASSINTDSEAFF
J: TRBJ1-1
V: TRBV19
size: .
length: 13
D: .

DNA: TGCAGCGTTGATTGGTCCGGAGAGACCCAGTACTTC
CDR3: CSVDWSGETQYF
J: TRBJ2-5
V: TRBV29-1
size: .
length: 12
D: .

DNA: TGTGCCAGCAGTTCCTCGGGACAGGGCGAAGGAGAAAAACTGTTTTTT
CDR3: CASSSSGQGEGEKLFF
J: TRBJ1-4
V: TRBV28
size: .
length: 16
D: TRBD1

DNA: TGTGCCAGCAGCCCCAGGGCGTATGAGACCCAGTACTTC
CDR3: CASSPRAYETQYF
J: TRBJ2-5
V: TRBV7-9
size: large
length: 13
D: .

DNA: TGTGCCAGCAGTTTATCCCTGCGGGGGGCGAACACCGGGGAGCTGTTTTTT
CDR3: CASSLSLRGANTGELFF
J: TRBJ2-2
V: TRBV27
size: .
length: 17
D: TRBD2

DNA: TGTGCCAGCAGTGAAAGTCCGGGACAGGGCTATGGCTACACCTTC
CDR3: CASSESPGQGYGYTF
J: TRBJ1-2
V: TRBV6-1
size: .
length: 15
D: TRBD1

DNA: TGTGCCTGGAGTACAGGGGAATCCTACGAGCAGTACTTC
CDR3: CAWSTGESYEQYF
J: TRBJ2-7
V: TRBV30
size: .
length: 13
D: TRBD1

DNA: TGTGCCAGCTCACCCGGGAAGGGAGCGGACGAGCAGTACTTC
CDR3: CASSPGKGADEQYF
J: TRBJ2-7
V: TRBV18
size: .
length: 14
D: .

DNA: TGTGCCAGCAGCCTACCTCTAGCTCATGAGCAGTTCTTC
CDR3: CASSLPLAHEQFF
J: TRBJ2-1
V: TRBV12-3/TRBV12-4
size: .
length: 13
D: .

DNA: TGTGCCAGCAGTTTTCGGGGACAGGAACAAGAGACCCAGTACTTC
CDR3: CASSFRGQEQETQYF
J: TRBJ2-5
V: TRBV28
size: .
length: 15
D: TRBD1

DNA: TGTGCCACCAGCAGAGATCTGGCAGGGGTCTACGAGCAGTACTTC
CDR3: CATSRDLAGVYEQYF
J: TRBJ2-7
V: TRBV15
size: .
length: 15
D: .

DNA: TGTGCCAGCAGCGTTTCCAGGGTGGGTACCGGGGAGCTGTTTTTT
CDR3: CASSVSRVGTGELFF
J: TRBJ2-2
V: TRBV7-8
size: .
length: 15
D: .

DNA: TGTGCCAGCAGCCAAGCTGGGGGGACGGGTCGATCACCCCTCCACTTT
CDR3: CASSQAGGTGRSPLHF
J: TRBJ1-6
V: TRBV3-1/TRBV3-2
size: few
length: 16
D: .

DNA: TGTGCCAGCAGGACGGACAGTCGGGACACTGAAGCTTTCTTT
CDR3: CASRTDSRDTEAFF
J: TRBJ1-1
V: TRBV28
size: .
length: 14
D: .

DNA: TGTGCCAGCAGTTCCGGGGGAGACTCGGCCTTTTATGGCTACACCTTC
CDR3: CASSSGGDSAFYGYTF
J: TRBJ1-2
V: TRBV28
size: .
length: 16
D: .